This T cell receptor beta chain was observed in a study of cytotoxic CD8 clonotypes in ibrutinib-treated CLL. For the study at large: Response samples were drawn at a median of approximately 11 months of treatment, range 6 to 36. Whole-study findings and limits: The public clonotypes identified were infrequent and showed contraction or stability on treatment. There were differences in sampling times between sustained-remission and progressing patients.

Of note for this clone: The antigen remains unidentified.

V was pared by 7 bases and J by 4 bases, with 6 bases of the junction left unmatched. The CDR3 length is 13 residues. Germline-derived CDR1 and CDR2 are SQVTM and ANQGSEA. Method: immunoSEQ multiplex PCR; TCRdb's copy keeps in-frame clones and lacks some. In the table there are approximately 200,000 clones, about 72% of which are singletons. This clonotype was sampled from a human donor with chronic lymphocytic leukemia. V usage is TRBV29-1 and J usage is TRBJ1-2; 10 bases fit TRBD1. Sequences were derived from PBMCs, sampled after 24 months of ibrutinib treatment. CDR3 nucleotides: TGCAGCGCTATGGACAGGGGGGGCTATGGCTACACCTTC. Amino acid sequence: CSAMDRGGYGYTF.